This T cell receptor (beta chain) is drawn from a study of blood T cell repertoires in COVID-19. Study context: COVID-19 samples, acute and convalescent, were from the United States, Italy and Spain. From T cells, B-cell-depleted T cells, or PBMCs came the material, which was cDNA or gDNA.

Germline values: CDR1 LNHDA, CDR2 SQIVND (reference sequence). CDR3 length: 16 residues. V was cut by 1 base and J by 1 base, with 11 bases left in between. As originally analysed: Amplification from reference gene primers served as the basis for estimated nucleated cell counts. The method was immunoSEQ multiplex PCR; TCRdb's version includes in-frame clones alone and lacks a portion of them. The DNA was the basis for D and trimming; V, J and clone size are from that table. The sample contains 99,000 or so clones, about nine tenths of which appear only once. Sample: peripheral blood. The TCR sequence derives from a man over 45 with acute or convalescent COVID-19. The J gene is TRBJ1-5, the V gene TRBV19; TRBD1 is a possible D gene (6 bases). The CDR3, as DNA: TGTGCCAGTAGTATAGGGCTACAGGGAAGCAATCAGCCCCAGCATTTT. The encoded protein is CASSIGLQGSNQPQHF.